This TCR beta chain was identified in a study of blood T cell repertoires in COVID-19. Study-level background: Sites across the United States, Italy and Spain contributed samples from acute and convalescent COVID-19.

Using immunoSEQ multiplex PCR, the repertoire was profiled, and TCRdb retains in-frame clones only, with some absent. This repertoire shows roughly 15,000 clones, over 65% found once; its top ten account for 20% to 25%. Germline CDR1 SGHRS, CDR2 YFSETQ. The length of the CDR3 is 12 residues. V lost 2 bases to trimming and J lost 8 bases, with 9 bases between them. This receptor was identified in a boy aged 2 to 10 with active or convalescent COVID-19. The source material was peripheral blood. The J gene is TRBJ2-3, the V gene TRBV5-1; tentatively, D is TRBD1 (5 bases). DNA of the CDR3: TGCGCCAGCAGCTTCGGACAAGCTACGCAGTATTTT. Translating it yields CASSFGQATQYF.